This T cell receptor (beta chain) was profiled in a study of vaccination and CD4 T cells after COVID-19. The sample's treatment: roughly 10-day PBMC culture with coronavirus spike peptide pools or control peptides (ViraFEST assay). For this clonotype: The antigen is unknown.

Germline V gene lookup returns CDR1 SEHNR and CDR2 FQNEAQ (reference sequence). The CDR3 extends over 13 amino acids. The ends were cut back, 1 base at V and 7 bases at J, with 5 bases in the middle. With the Oncomine TCR Beta short-read assay, DNA from cultured CD4+ T cells was sequenced. TCRdb analysed the PCR reads with MiXCR anew, one entry per CDR3 protein. The sample has over 15,000 distinct CDR3 sequences; roughly 46% are singletons. The receptor's source is a human donor who had recovered from COVID-19. The chain joins TRBV7-9 to TRBJ1-6; D is uncertain. The specimen was CD4+ T cells from blood, cultured in vitro, collected before SARS-CoV-2 vaccination. The CDR3 here is CASSLEQNSPLHF. The CDR3 DNA sequence: TGTGCCAGCAGCTTAGAGCAGAATTCACCCCTCCACTTT.